The clone carrying this T cell receptor beta chain was observed at least ten times. The antigen is undetermined. Germline V gene lookup returns CDR1 DFQATT and CDR2 SNEGSKA (reference sequence). The CDR3 spans 13 residues. These data originate in a study of T-cell reconstitution after alpha-beta-depleted transplantation in children. Study-wide results and limits: Reportedly, alpha-beta T cells present about two months post-transplant originated from several hundred expanded clones of graft origin. By one year post-transplant, T-cell counts and diversity largely arose from T cells that were newly produced. Where some patients showed high TCRbeta diversity at day 60, it came from recipient T cells and thymic progenitors that had survived.

The TCRbeta library was prepared with unique molecular identifiers. TCRdb recomputed calls from the PCR reads with MiXCR, one row per CDR3 protein. The sample comprises 200,000 to 250,000 distinct CDR3 sequences, roughly 11% of which are singletons, and 28% rests with the top ten. Sequencing used PBMCs, obtained before TCRalphabeta/CD19-depleted stem cell transplant. The V gene is TRBV20-1, the J gene TRBJ2-7, with 12 bases fitting TRBD2. The TCR sequence derives from a child less than two years old with acute myeloid leukemia, due to receive a stem cell transplant. This CDR3 is CSPETSGRHEQYF. DNA of the CDR3: TGCAGCCCGGAGACTAGCGGGAGACACGAGCAGTACTTC.